The 29 T cell receptor beta chains below were found in one sample sequenced in a study of vaccination effects on CD4 cells after COVID-19. Before sequencing took place, the ViraFEST assay used viral peptide pools to expand antigen-specific CD4+ T cells. Culturing for about 10 days preceded CD4+ T cell isolation. The individual was infected with SARS-CoV-2 between March and December 2020, as confirmed by PCR. For these TCRs, the target antigens are not known. Sequencing used immunoSEQ multiplex PCR; TCRdb keeps in-frame clones, though not all of them. The sample records 20,000 to 25,000 clones, roughly 69% being singletons. Sequenced material: CD4+ T cells from PBMCs cultured with a peptide pool, taken before COVID-19 vaccination. Receptors originate from a human donor who had a prior SARS-CoV-2 infection.

This clone was counted between two and nine times. V and J are TRBV5-1 and TRBJ2-4, with TRBD1 matching over 7 bases. The length of the CDR3 is 14 residues. Germline-derived CDR1 and CDR2 are SGHRS and YFSETQ. The J segment lost 2 bases and the V segment lost 2 bases, leaving 1 base of the junction unmatched. The CDR3, as DNA: TGCGCCAGCAGCTTACAGGGGACCAAAAACATTCAGTACTTC. It codes for CASSLQGTKNIQYF.

V and J are TRBV6-2 or TRBV6-3 and TRBJ2-7; 13 bases map to TRBD2. This CDR3 is built from 15 residues. Per germline, CDR1 MNHEY and CDR2 SVGEGT. V shed 5 bases, J shed 3 bases, and the junction held 4 bases outside the gene matches. CDR3: CASSGTSGAIYEQYF. For the CDR3, the DNA is TGTGCCAGCAGTGGGACTAGCGGGGCTATCTACGAGCAGTACTTC.

This clone was detected only a few times. The chain recombines TRBV11-2 with TRBJ1-2, with unresolved D. The CDR3 sequence is 14 residues long. CDR1 and CDR2 (germline): SGHAT, FQNNGV. Trimming took 1 base from V and 8 from J, leaving 14 bases between them. The CDR3, as DNA: TGTGCCAGCAGCTTAGCACAGCCATATGTAGGCTACACCTTC. Its translation is CASSLAQPYVGYTF.

This chain joins TRBV15 and TRBJ2-1; D is possibly TRBD1 or TRBD2 (5 bases each). Trimming removed 1 base from V and 12 bases from J, with 13 bases in between. CDR3 size: 13 residues. Germline V gene data show CDR1 as LNHNV and CDR2 as YYDKDF (reference sequence). CDR3 amino acids: CATSRGGVGGQFF. DNA of the CDR3: TGTGCCACCAGCAGAGGAGGGGTCGGAGGGCAGTTCTTC.

The chain combines TRBV9 with TRBJ2-7, with unresolved D. Germline loops: CDR1 SGDLS, CDR2 YYNGEE. Between the trimmed V and J ends, which lost 3 bases and 1 base, there was a span of 11 bases. This CDR3 region has 14 residues. CDR3 loop: CASSATVFSYEQYF. In DNA, the CDR3 is TGTGCCAGCAGCGCGACGGTGTTTTCCTACGAGCAGTACTTC. Drawing the rest from reference TRBV9 and TRBJ2-7, the complete variable domain is DSGVTQTPKHLITATGQRVTLRCSPRSGDLSVYWYQQSLDQGLQFLIQYYNGEERAKGNILERFSAQQFPDLHSELNLSSLELGDSALYFCASSATVFSYEQYFGPGTRLTVT.

DNA of the CDR3: TGTGCCACCAGCAGAGTAGGACAAATCACAGATACGCAGTATTTT. It yields the protein CATSRVGQITDTQYF. The V call is TRBV15, the J call TRBJ2-3; D perhaps matches TRBD1 (5 bases). Germline V gene sequence: CDR1 LNHNV, CDR2 YYDKDF (reference sequence). This CDR3 region has 15 residues. Trimming pared 1 base from V and 2 bases from J, leaving 10 bases between.

The chain joins TRBV4-3 to TRBJ2-1; no definite D call. Germline CDR1 reads LGHNA; CDR2 reads YSLEER. This CDR3 is 16 amino acids long. Trimming stripped 4 bases from V and 4 bases from J, with 17 bases between. The CDR3 protein is CASSRTPPSSYNEQFF. The CDR3 nucleotides are TGCGCCAGCAGCCGAACCCCGCCCAGTAGTTACAATGAGCAGTTCTTC.

The rearrangement links TRBV18 to TRBJ2-6; a possible D gene is TRBD1 (6 bases). The germline CDR1 and CDR2 sequences are KGHSH and LQKENI. V lost 6 bases and J 4 bases, leaving 13 bases between the germline ends. The CDR3 sequence is 15 residues long. CDR3 bases: TGTGCCAGCTCCCTAACAGGGACCGGGGCCAACGTCCTGACTTTC. It codes for CASSLTGTGANVLTF.

The gene calls are TRBV2 and TRBJ2-5; tentative D call: TRBD2 (5 bases). Trimming removed 10 bases from V and 5 bases from J, with 14 bases in between. CDR3 length: 12 residues. Germline CDR1 is SNHLY and CDR2 is FYNNEI. This CDR3 reads CATQSPGETQYF. CDR3 in DNA: TGTGCCACCCAGTCTCCGGGGGAGACCCAGTACTTC.

This clone has a single count. This chain joins TRBV19 and TRBJ1-2; 7 bases are shared with TRBD1. J was trimmed by 5 bases and V by 3 bases; bases with no gene match: 18. Germline V gene lookup returns CDR1 LNHDA and CDR2 SQIVND (reference sequence). This CDR3 spans 18 amino acids. The CDR3 nucleotides are TGTGCCAGTAGTATCGGTATTCGGGGCAGGGGGACCTTATATGGCTACACCTTC. Translation: CASSIGIRGRGTLYGYTF.

This clone is a singleton in its sample. The J gene is TRBJ2-1, the V gene TRBV7-2; 8 bases align to TRBD2. CDR1 is SGHTA and CDR2 is FQGNSA in the germline V gene. The J segment lost 10 bases and the V segment lost 7 bases, leaving 18 bases of the junction unmatched. The CDR3 consists of 16 residues. The CDR3 coding sequence is TGTGCCAGCACCCACAGTGGGGCTAGCGGGTTGTTAGAGCAGTTCTTC. Translation: CASTHSGASGLLEQFF. The full variable domain, its missing parts supplied by reference TRBV7-2 and TRBJ2-1, is GAGVSQSPSNKVTEKGKDVELRCDPISGHTALYWYRQSLGQGLEFLIYFQGNSAPDKSGLPSDRFSAERTGGSVSTLTIQRTQQEDSAVYLCASTHSGASGLLEQFFGPGTRLTVL.

There are a few counts of this clone. The chain has TRBV5-1 and TRBJ1-1, with D maybe TRBD1 (6 bases). From germline, CDR1 is SGHRS and CDR2 YFSETQ. Trimming stripped 4 bases from V and 3 bases from J, with 16 bases between. CDR3 length: 15 amino acids. The CDR3: CASSPRSGGHTEAFF. The CDR3 DNA follows: TGCGCCAGCAGCCCGAGAAGCGGGGGCCACACTGAAGCTTTCTTT.

This clone was seen once. This chain links TRBV18 with TRBJ2-3; perhaps TRBD2 as D (6 bases). This CDR3 has 17 amino acids. The V end was cut by 2 bases, the J end by 0 bases, with 15 bases between. The germline gives CDR1 KGHSH, CDR2 LQKENI. CDR3 amino acids: CASSPRRSGISTDTQYF. CDR3 DNA sequence: TGTGCCAGCTCACCAAGGCGTAGCGGAATCAGCACAGATACGCAGTATTTT.

In this sample, this clone turned up a few times. The rearrangement joins TRBV5-4 to TRBJ2-7, with 8 bases lining up with TRBD2. With 0 bases clipped from V and 2 bases from J, the junction kept 7 bases outside the gene matches. The CDR3 extends over 16 amino acids. CDR1 is SGHNT, CDR2 YYREEE, per germline (reference sequence). CDR3 bases: TGTGCCAGCAGCTTGGGTTTGAGCGGGGGCACCTACGAGCAGTACTTC. Protein sequence: CASSLGLSGGTYEQYF.

This sequence joins TRBV4-3 and TRBJ1-4; D is unresolved. The CDR3 extends over 15 amino acids. From germline, CDR1 is LGHNA and CDR2 YSLEER. V was trimmed by 4 bases and J by 1 base, leaving 10 bases between them. CDR3 sequence (DNA): TGCGCCAGCAGCCGGTCAGGTGAAACTAATGAAAAACTGTTTTTT. Residues: CASSRSGETNEKLFF.

CDR3 DNA sequence: TGTGCCAGCAGTGGGATGGGGGCGCGGGGCTACACCTTC. This sequence encodes CASSGMGARGYTF. This chain links TRBV2 with TRBJ1-2; the D gene is possibly TRBD1 (6 bases). Germline V CDR1 and CDR2: SNHLY, FYNNEI. Between the trimmed V and J ends, which lost 4 bases and 8 bases, there was a span of 14 bases. CDR3 length: 13 amino acids. Variable domain in full (rest from reference TRBV2 and TRBJ1-2): EPEVTQTPSHQVTQMGQEVILRCVPISNHLYFYWYRQILGQKVEFLVSFYNNEISEKSEIFDDQFSVERPDGSNFTLKIRSTKLEDSAMYFCASSGMGARGYTFGSGTRLTVV.

By frequency in the sample, this clone is large. The CDR3 loop is CASSLQQNTEAFF. The CDR3 DNA sequence: TGTGCCAGCAGCTTACAGCAGAACACTGAAGCTTTCTTT. The chain links TRBV7-9 to TRBJ1-1; D gene unclear. Germline CDR1 SEHNR, CDR2 FQNEAQ (reference sequence). V was clipped by 2 bases and J by 1 base, with 5 bases between them. CDR3 length: 13 residues.

V and J are TRBV11-3 and TRBJ2-1; TRBD2 agrees at 9 bases. The J segment lost 7 bases and the V segment lost 4 bases, leaving 11 bases of the junction unmatched. Per the germline V gene, CDR1 is SGHNT and CDR2 is YENEEA. This CDR3 comprises 16 residues. CDR3 region: CASSSLAGSWVNEQFF. Here the CDR3 DNA reads TGTGCCAGCAGCTCACTAGCGGGTAGTTGGGTGAATGAGCAGTTCTTC.

Only a few counts were recorded for this clone. The chain combines TRBV3-1 (or the pseudogene TRBV3-2) with TRBJ1-6, with 9 positions matching TRBD1. Trimming at V came to 4 bases and at J to 9 bases, leaving 7 bases not matched to a gene. Germline-derived CDR1 and CDR2 are LGHDT and YNNKEL (reference sequence). The CDR3 has 15 residues. The CDR3 sequence: CASSRSTGGSSPLHF. Written as DNA, the CDR3 is TGTGCCAGCAGCCGATCGACAGGGGGGAGTTCACCCCTCCACTTT.

The rearrangement links TRBV16 to TRBJ2-3, with D possibly matching TRBD1 (5 bases). V shed 2 bases and J shed 1 base, with 19 bases lying between them. CDR1 is KGHSY, CDR2 FQNENV, per germline. This CDR3 is built from 18 residues. For the CDR3, the DNA is TGTGCCAGCAGCCAAGGCTCGTGGGGCGCTTCTGGCACAGATACGCAGTATTTT. This translates into CASSQGSWGASGTDTQYF.

The chain employs TRBV11-3 and TRBJ2-1; a possible D gene is TRBD2 (5 bases). Trimming removed 3 bases from V and 6 bases from J, with 12 bases in between. This CDR3 comprises 14 residues. CDR1 is SGHNT, CDR2 YENEEA, per germline. For the CDR3, the DNA is TGTGCCAGCAGCTTGCGGAGGCGGCTCAATGAGCAGTTCTTC. This gives the protein CASSLRRRLNEQFF. Combining the CDR3 with reference TRBV11-3 and TRBJ2-1 gives the whole variable domain EAGVVQSPRYKIIEKKQPVAFWCNPISGHNTLYWYLQNLGQGPELLIRYENEEAVDDSQLPKDRFSAERLKGVDSTLKIQPAELGDSAVYLCASSLRRRLNEQFFGPGTRLTVL.

The chain joins TRBV19 to TRBJ2-2, with 9 bases fitting TRBD1. This CDR3 comprises 18 residues. Losses at the gene ends were 4 bases for V and 1 base for J; bases not matched to a gene: 10. CDR1 is LNHDA, CDR2 SQIVND, per germline (reference sequence). As DNA, the CDR3 is TGTGCCAGTAGTACAGGGACAGGGTCAAGTAAGAACACCGGGGAGCTGTTTTTT. This gives the protein CASSTGTGSSKNTGELFF.

The chain carries TRBV30 and TRBJ1-1, with no clear D. With 1 base removed from V and 4 bases from J, the gap between germline ends came to 10 bases. The CDR3 contains 13 residues. CDR1 GTSNPN and CDR2 SVGIG come from the germline V gene (reference sequence). The CDR3 is CAWSDHMGTEAFF. The DNA of the CDR3 is TGTGCCTGGAGTGATCACATGGGCACTGAAGCTTTCTTT.

The chain employs TRBV5-1 and TRBJ2-2, with D uncertain. The germline CDR1 and CDR2 sequences are SGHRS and YFSETQ. The CDR3 contains 14 residues. Trimming pared 1 base from V and 1 base from J, leaving 5 bases between. DNA of the CDR3: TGCGCCAGCAGCTTGCGTAGGAACACCGGGGAGCTGTTTTTT. It codes for CASSLRRNTGELFF.

V gene TRBV29-1 combines with J gene TRBJ2-1, with 8 bases identical to TRBD2. V shed 3 bases and J 6 bases; nucleotides not matched to a gene: 4. The CDR3 is 13 amino acids. Germline CDR1 and CDR2: SQVTM and ANQGSEA. The DNA for the CDR3 is TGCAGCGTTGACGGGACTAGTGGCAATGAGCAGTTCTTC. This translates into CSVDGTSGNEQFF.

This clone was observed a handful of times. The chain couples TRBV5-4 to TRBJ2-5; a possible D gene is TRBD1 (6 bases). Trimming took off 4 bases at V and 5 bases at J, with 12 bases between the two ends. The CDR3 is made up of 13 amino acids. Germline-derived CDR1 and CDR2 are SGHNT and YYREEE (reference sequence). The CDR3 nucleotides read TGTGCCAGCAGCCGGGACACTGTGGAGACCCAGTACTTC. Encoded protein: CASSRDTVETQYF.

Written as DNA, the CDR3 is TGTGCCAGCAGCCGTACCGGGACAGGCACAGATACGCAGTATTTT. Its translation: CASSRTGTGTDTQYF. The chain uses TRBV3-1 (or the pseudogene TRBV3-2) and TRBJ2-3, with TRBD1 matching 7 bases. V dropped 4 bases and J dropped 1; count of bases not matched to a gene: 5. Germline V lookup: CDR1 LGHDT, CDR2 YNNKEL (reference sequence). The CDR3 is 15 amino acids.

This clone has a handful of counts. V gene TRBV14 combines with J gene TRBJ2-4, with TRBD2 matching over 12 bases. The CDR3 is 22 residues long. Trimming at V came to 1 base and at J to 0 bases, leaving 16 bases not matched to a gene. CDR1 SGHDN and CDR2 FVKESK come from the germline V gene. The CDR3 sequence is CASSQVRRALAGGRLAKNIQYF. CDR3 in DNA: TGTGCCAGCAGCCAAGTTCGGCGGGCCCTAGCGGGGGGGCGGCTAGCCAAAAACATTCAGTACTTC. Together with reference TRBV14 and TRBJ2-4, the CDR3 gives the full variable domain: EAGVTQFPSHSVIEKGQTVTLRCDPISGHDNLYWYRRVMGKEIKFLLHFVKESKQDESGMPNNRFLAERTGGTYSTLKVQPAELEDSGVYFCASSQVRRALAGGRLAKNIQYFGAGTRLSVL.

V and J are TRBV4-2 and TRBJ1-1; D is uncertain. The CDR3 runs to 13 residues. V was trimmed by 5 bases and J by 5 bases, leaving 12 bases between them. Germline V gives CDR1 LGHNA, CDR2 YNFKEQ. CDR3 bases: TGTGCCAGCAGCGTTAAATTGGGTACTGAAGCTTTCTTT. Amino acids: CASSVKLGTEAFF.